This T cell receptor (beta chain) was retrieved from a study of CD4+ T cells in melanoma. Study-wide points: CD8+ T cell, macrophage and B cell function reportedly correlated with neoantigen-specific CD4+ T cells. Diverse differentiation states were reported for melanoma neoantigen-specific CD4+ T cells.

The CDR3 runs 14 residues. V gave up 4 bases and J gave up 2 bases; unmatched junction bases: 2. Per germline, CDR1 SGHTS and CDR2 YDEGEE. Profiling relied on immunoSEQ multiplex PCR, and the TCRdb table lists in-frame clones only, not all of them. Here the sample spans roughly 52,000 clones, approximately 70% being singletons. This clone was counted a single time. What it recognizes is unknown. Sample: tumor tissue. This clonotype was sampled from a human donor with melanoma. The gene calls are TRBV5-8 and TRBJ1-5, with 8 positions matching TRBD1. The CDR3 loop is CASSMTGGNQPQHF. CDR3 coding DNA: TGTGCCAGCAGCATGACAGGGGGCAATCAGCCCCAGCATTTT.